The 21 T cell receptor beta chains in this list originate from one sample, sequenced in a study of T cell changes during pregnancy in multiple sclerosis. Method: immunoSEQ multiplex PCR; TCRdb's copy keeps in-frame clones and lacks some. There are about 52,000 clones in the sample; approximately 92% occur only once, and less than 0.8% lies in the top ten. Material: CD4+ T cells from peripheral blood mononuclear cells, obtained in the third trimester of pregnancy. All receptors derive from a female donor with multiple sclerosis, enrolled in a pregnancy study.

The J gene is TRBJ1-3, the V gene TRBV6-6, with D possibly being TRBD1 (5 bases). The CDR3 is 14 amino acids. Germline V gene data show CDR1 as MNHNY and CDR2 as SVGAGI (reference sequence). The ends were cut back, 2 bases at V and 2 bases at J, with 7 bases in the middle. This chain's CDR3 is CASSYGGTGNTIYF. The CDR3 DNA is TGTGCCAGCAGTTACGGGGGGACTGGAAACACCATATATTTT.

This clone came up once. V usage is TRBV12-5 and J usage is TRBJ2-4; the D gene is possibly TRBD2 (5 bases). The V end lost 1 base, the J end lost 8 bases, and 12 bases lay between the germline ends. The CDR3 contains 14 residues. Germline V gives CDR1 LGHNT, CDR2 FRNRAP. CDR3 protein: CASGLEDPGDIQYF. CDR3 nucleotides: TGTGCTAGTGGTTTGGAGGACCCCGGGGACATTCAGTACTTC.

The chain joins TRBV7-2 to TRBJ2-3; 8 bases line up with TRBD1. The CDR3 spans 15 residues. Trimming cost V 3 bases and J 4 bases; bases outside gene matches: 6. CDR1 SGHTA and CDR2 FQGNSA come from the germline V gene. The CDR3 sequence is CASSFDRGKADTQYF. DNA of the CDR3: TGTGCCAGCAGCTTCGACAGGGGAAAGGCAGATACGCAGTATTTT. Full variable domain (rest looked up from reference TRBV7-2 and TRBJ2-3): GAGVSQSPSNKVTEKGKDVELRCDPISGHTALYWYRQSLGQGLEFLIYFQGNSAPDKSGLPSDRFSAERTGGSVSTLTIQRTQQEDSAVYLCASSFDRGKADTQYFGPGTRLTVL.

The rearrangement links TRBV5-1 to TRBJ1-6, with D uncertain. CDR1 SGHRS and CDR2 YFSETQ come from the germline V gene. The V gene lost 0 bases and the J gene lost 8 bases, with 18 bases spanning the gap. This CDR3 region has 17 residues. CDR3 sequence: CASSLEISGSSHSPLHF. In nucleotides, the CDR3 is TGCGCCAGCAGCTTGGAAATATCCGGGAGTTCGCATTCACCCCTCCACTTT.

V gene TRBV7-9 combines with J gene TRBJ2-3; TRBD2 might be the D (5 bases). Trimming shortened V by 1 base and J by 2 bases, and 13 bases separated the two germline ends. There are 16 residues in the CDR3. Germline V gives CDR1 SEHNR, CDR2 FQNEAQ (reference sequence). The CDR3 coding sequence is TGTGCCAGCAGCTTAGAGGGCGGGCTACCCACAGATACGCAGTATTTT. This translates into CASSLEGGLPTDTQYF.

V usage is TRBV11-2 and J usage is TRBJ2-5; perhaps TRBD1 as D (5 bases). Trimming pared 2 bases from V and 0 bases from J, leaving 10 bases between. Germline CDR1 SGHAT, CDR2 FQNNGV. The CDR3 covers 15 residues. CDR3 nucleotides: TGTGCCAGCAGCTTACTTAGGGGATACCAAGAGACCCAGTACTTC. This sequence encodes CASSLLRGYQETQYF.

V is TRBV21-1 and J is TRBJ2-5; the table's TRBD2 call for D was not verified on the DNA. TRBV21-1 is given as a pseudogene. CDR3 size: 18 residues. CDR3 residues: CASSKGPGLAGLQETQYF. CDR3 in DNA: TGTGCCAGCAGCAAAGGGCCCGGCCTAGCGGGACTCCAAGAGACCCAGTACTTC.

J is TRBJ1-1 and V is TRBV5-6; no firm D call. The germline V gene encodes CDR1 SGHDT and CDR2 YYEEEE. The CDR3 spans 16 residues. Trimming shortened V by 2 bases and J by 4 bases, and 18 bases separated the two germline ends. The CDR3: CASSFFPEIRGTEAFF. CDR3 bases: TGTGCCAGCAGCTTTTTTCCTGAGATCCGGGGCACTGAAGCTTTCTTT.

This rearrangement joins TRBV6-5 to TRBJ1-4; 7 nucleotides match TRBD1. This CDR3 contains 15 residues. Germline V gene data show CDR1 as MNHEY and CDR2 as SVGAGI. V dropped 6 bases and J dropped 0; count of bases not matched to a gene: 4. The CDR3 coding sequence is TGTGCCAGCAGAGACGGGACAGCAACTAATGAAAAACTGTTTTTT. Amino acid sequence: CASRDGTATNEKLFF.

The rearrangement joins TRBV7-2 to TRBJ1-4; perhaps TRBD1 as D (6 bases). This CDR3 contains 17 residues. Between the trimmed V and J ends, which lost 3 bases and 4 bases, there was a span of 18 bases. The V gene's germline CDR1 is SGHTA and CDR2 FQGNSA. Written as DNA, the CDR3 is TGTGCCAGCAGCTTCGACAGGAACTCTGCTTATAATGAAAAACTGTTTTTT. Residues: CASSFDRNSAYNEKLFF.

The chain joins TRBV6-4 to TRBJ1-2; 10 bases are a match to TRBD1. Trimming removed 1 base from V and 8 bases from J; junction bases left unmatched: 4. CDR1 and CDR2 from the germline V gene are MRHNA and SNTAGT. This CDR3 has 14 amino acids. CDR3 region: CASSDWGTGEGYTF. The CDR3 DNA is TGTGCCAGCAGTGACTGGGGGACAGGGGAAGGCTACACCTTC.

The chain couples TRBV27 to TRBJ2-5; 11 bases align to TRBD1. Germline V gives CDR1 MNHEY, CDR2 SMNVEV (reference sequence). V shed 6 bases, J shed 2 bases, and the junction held 8 bases outside the gene matches. This CDR3 has 16 residues. The CDR3: CASRRLRDRGQETQYF. CDR3 nucleotides: TGTGCCAGCAGACGCCTCCGGGACAGGGGGCAAGAGACCCAGTACTTC.

The chain carries TRBV30 and TRBJ1-6; weak D call: TRBD1 (6 bases). This CDR3 spans 12 amino acids. With 2 bases removed from V and 9 bases from J, the gap between germline ends came to 8 bases. Germline CDR1 and CDR2: GTSNPN and SVGIG (reference sequence). The CDR3 protein is CAWSRGSSPLHF. CDR3 in DNA: TGTGCCTGGAGTAGGGGGTCTTCACCCCTCCACTTT. Drawing the rest from reference TRBV30 and TRBJ1-6, the complete variable domain is SQTIHQWPATLVQPVGSPLSLECTVEGTSNPNLYWYRQAAGRGLQLLFYSVGIGQISSEVPQNLSASRPQDRQFILSSKKLLLSDSGFYLCAWSRGSSPLHFGNGTRLTVT.

The V call is TRBV9, the J call TRBJ2-2; D is unclear. V lost 0 bases and J lost 4, with 10 bases in between. The length of the CDR3 is 15 residues. Germline-derived CDR1 and CDR2 are SGDLS and YYNGEE. CDR3 nucleotide sequence: TGTGCCAGCAGCGTAGCTTGGCAACCCACCGGGGAGCTGTTTTTT. It yields the protein CASSVAWQPTGELFF.

The rearrangement links TRBV4-1 to TRBJ1-3; the D gene is possibly TRBD1 (5 bases). This CDR3 region has 17 residues. V was clipped by 4 bases and J by 0 bases, with 16 bases between them. Germline CDR1 is MGHRA and CDR2 is YSYEKL. The CDR3 DNA sequence: TGCGCCAGCAGCCCCCGGGGGGGATTGAGCTCTGGAAACACCATATATTTT. This encodes CASSPRGGLSSGNTIYF.

The V and J genes are TRBV7-3 and TRBJ2-3; D perhaps matches TRBD2 (6 bases). Deletions cut 5 bases from V and 6 bases from J, with 15 bases between. Germline V gene data show CDR1 as SGHTA and CDR2 as FQGTGA. This CDR3 spans 14 amino acids. The CDR3: CASSLETSSDTQYF. Here the CDR3 DNA reads TGTGCCAGCAGCCTCGAGACTAGTTCGGATACGCAGTATTTT.

The chain uses TRBV27 and TRBJ1-2; D is possibly TRBD1 (6 bases). The CDR3 runs to 14 residues. The V and J ends lost 5 bases and 5 bases respectively, with 15 bases between them. Germline V gives CDR1 MNHEY, CDR2 SMNVEV (reference sequence). CDR3 loop: CASSPGTRGYGYTF. The DNA of the CDR3 is TGTGCCAGCAGTCCAGGGACAAGGGGTTATGGCTACACCTTC.

This clone was counted a single time. The genes are TRBV6-5 and TRBJ2-7, with TRBD1 matching over 7 bases. From germline, CDR1 is MNHEY and CDR2 SVGAGI. Trimming took 5 bases from V and 4 from J; bases not matched to a gene: 8. CDR3 length equals 14 residues. Here the CDR3 DNA reads TGTGCCAGCAGTCTAGGACAGGACTCGTACGAGCAGTACTTC. It codes for CASSLGQDSYEQYF.

V gene TRBV4-2 combines with J gene TRBJ2-7, with 10 bases matching TRBD1. The CDR3 runs to 15 residues. J lost 6 bases, V lost 4 bases, and 9 bases had no gene match. Germline V gene lookup returns CDR1 LGHNA and CDR2 YNFKEQ. The CDR3 sequence is CASSRAGTGVGEQYF. CDR3 nucleotide sequence: TGTGCCAGCAGCCGCGCCGGGACAGGGGTCGGCGAGCAGTACTTC.

The V call is TRBV27, the J call TRBJ1-6; possibly TRBD1 for D (6 bases). CDR3 length: 15 residues. V lost 5 bases, J lost 2 bases, and 10 bases lay in between. Germline CDR1 and CDR2: MNHEY and SMNVEV (reference sequence). CDR3 amino acids: CASSGRGAYNSPLHF. The CDR3 DNA follows: TGTGCCAGCAGTGGCAGGGGAGCCTATAATTCACCCCTCCACTTT.

V is TRBV5-1 and J is TRBJ2-7; 10 bases are a match to TRBD1. CDR3 length: 15 residues. Trimming removed 3 bases from V and 1 base from J; junction bases left unmatched: 4. Germline V gene sequence: CDR1 SGHRS, CDR2 YFSETQ. The CDR3 DNA follows: TGCGCCAGCAGCTGGGGGACAGGGGTATCCTACGAGCAGTACTTC. This gives the protein CASSWGTGVSYEQYF. Full variable domain (outside the CDR3, taken from reference TRBV5-1 and TRBJ2-7): KAGVTQTPRYLIKTRGQQVTLSCSPISGHRSVSWYQQTPGQGLQFLFEYFSETQRNKGNFPGRFSGRQFSNSRSEMNVSTLELGDSALYLCASSWGTGVSYEQYFGPGTRLTVT.